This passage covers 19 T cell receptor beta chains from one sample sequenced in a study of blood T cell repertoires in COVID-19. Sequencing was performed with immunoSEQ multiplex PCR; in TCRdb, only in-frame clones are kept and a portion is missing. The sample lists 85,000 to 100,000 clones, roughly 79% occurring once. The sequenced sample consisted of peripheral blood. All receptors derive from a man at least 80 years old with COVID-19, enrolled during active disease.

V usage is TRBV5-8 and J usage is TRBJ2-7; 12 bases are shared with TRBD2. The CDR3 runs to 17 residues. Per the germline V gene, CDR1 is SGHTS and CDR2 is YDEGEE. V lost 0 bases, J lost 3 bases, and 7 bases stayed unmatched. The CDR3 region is CASSLGYWTSGVYEQYF. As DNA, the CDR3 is TGTGCCAGCAGCTTGGGTTATTGGACTAGCGGGGTCTACGAGCAGTACTTC.

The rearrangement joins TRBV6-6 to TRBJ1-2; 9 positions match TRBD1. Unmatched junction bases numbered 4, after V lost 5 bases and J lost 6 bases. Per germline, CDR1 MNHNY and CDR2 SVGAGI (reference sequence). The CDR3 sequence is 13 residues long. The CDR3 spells CASSRDREDGYTF. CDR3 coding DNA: TGTGCCAGCAGTCGGGACAGGGAGGATGGCTACACCTTC.

CDR3 protein: CASRATGTGAREQYF. As DNA, the CDR3 is TGTGCCAGCAGGGCTACCGGGACAGGGGCTAGGGAGCAGTACTTC. The chain joins TRBV27 to TRBJ2-7; 10 nucleotides align to TRBD1. The J segment lost 7 bases and the V segment lost 6 bases, leaving 12 bases of the junction unmatched. The CDR3 sequence is 15 residues long. Germline-derived CDR1 and CDR2 are MNHEY and SMNVEV (reference sequence).

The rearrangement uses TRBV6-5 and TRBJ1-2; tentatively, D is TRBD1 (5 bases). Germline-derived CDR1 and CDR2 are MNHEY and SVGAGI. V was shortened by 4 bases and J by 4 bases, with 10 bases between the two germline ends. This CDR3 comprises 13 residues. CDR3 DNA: TGTGCCAGCAGTTCTGGGGGGATCTATGGCTACACCTTC. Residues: CASSSGGIYGYTF.

CDR3 sequence: CASSKTGISYGYTF. For the CDR3, the DNA is TGTGCCAGCAGTAAGACAGGAATATCCTATGGCTACACCTTC. The chain couples TRBV27 to TRBJ1-2, with D possibly being TRBD1 (6 bases). The V end was cut by 5 bases, the J end by 4 bases, with 14 bases between. Per germline, CDR1 MNHEY and CDR2 SMNVEV (reference sequence). The length of the CDR3 is 14 residues.

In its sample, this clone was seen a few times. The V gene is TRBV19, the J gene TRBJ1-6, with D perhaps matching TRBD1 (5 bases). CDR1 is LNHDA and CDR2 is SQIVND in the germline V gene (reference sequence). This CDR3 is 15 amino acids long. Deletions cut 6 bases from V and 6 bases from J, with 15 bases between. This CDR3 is CASRRDQGSNSPLHF. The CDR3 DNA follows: TGTGCCAGTAGGCGCGATCAGGGTAGTAATTCACCCCTCCACTTT.

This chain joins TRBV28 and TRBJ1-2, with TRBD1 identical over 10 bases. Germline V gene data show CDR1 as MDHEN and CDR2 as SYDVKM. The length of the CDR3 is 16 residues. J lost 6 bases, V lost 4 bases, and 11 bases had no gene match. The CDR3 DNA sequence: TGTGCCAGCAGTTCTTCTTACGACAGGGGGCGAAATGGCTACACCTTC. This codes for CASSSSYDRGRNGYTF.

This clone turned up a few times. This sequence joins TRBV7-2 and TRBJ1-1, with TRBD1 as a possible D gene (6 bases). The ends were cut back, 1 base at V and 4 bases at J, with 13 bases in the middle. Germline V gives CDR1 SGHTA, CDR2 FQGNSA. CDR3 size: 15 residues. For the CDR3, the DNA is TGTGCCAGCAGCTTAGGAGCAGGGGTAACCACTGAAGCTTTCTTT. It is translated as CASSLGAGVTTEAFF.

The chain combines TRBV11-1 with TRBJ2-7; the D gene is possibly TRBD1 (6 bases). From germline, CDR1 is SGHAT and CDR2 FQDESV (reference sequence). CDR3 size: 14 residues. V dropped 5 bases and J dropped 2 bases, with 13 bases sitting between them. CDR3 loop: CASSLYRDTYEQYF. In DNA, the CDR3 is TGTGCCAGCAGCCTATACAGGGATACCTACGAGCAGTACTTC.

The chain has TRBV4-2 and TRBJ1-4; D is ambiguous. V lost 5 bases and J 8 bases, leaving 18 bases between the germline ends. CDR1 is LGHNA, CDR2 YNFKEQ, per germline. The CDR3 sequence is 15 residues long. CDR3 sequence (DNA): TGTGCCAGCAGCACCTCGGGGAGGTTGGAGGAAAAACTGTTTTTT. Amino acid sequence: CASSTSGRLEEKLFF.

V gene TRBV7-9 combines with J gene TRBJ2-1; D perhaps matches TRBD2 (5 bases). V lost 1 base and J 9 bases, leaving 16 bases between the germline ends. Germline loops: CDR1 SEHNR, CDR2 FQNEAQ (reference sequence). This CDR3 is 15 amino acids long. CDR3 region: CASSLEIGGLGEQFF. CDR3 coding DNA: TGTGCCAGCAGCTTAGAAATCGGCGGACTCGGTGAGCAGTTCTTC.

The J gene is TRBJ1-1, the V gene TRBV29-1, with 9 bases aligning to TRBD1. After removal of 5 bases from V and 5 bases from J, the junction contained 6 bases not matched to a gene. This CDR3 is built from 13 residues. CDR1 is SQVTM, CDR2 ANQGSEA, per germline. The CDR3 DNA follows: TGCAGCGTTTTCGAGACAGGGGGTACTGAAGCTTTCTTT. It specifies CSVFETGGTEAFF. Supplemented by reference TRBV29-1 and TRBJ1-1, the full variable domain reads SAVISQKPSRDICQRGTSLTIQCQVDSQVTMMFWYRQQPGQSLTLIATANQGSEATYESGFVIDKFPISRPNLTFSTLTVSNMSPEDSSIYLCSVFETGGTEAFFGQGTRLTVV.

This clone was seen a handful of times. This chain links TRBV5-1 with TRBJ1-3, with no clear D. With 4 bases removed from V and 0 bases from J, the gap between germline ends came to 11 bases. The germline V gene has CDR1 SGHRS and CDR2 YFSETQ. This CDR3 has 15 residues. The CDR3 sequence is CASSPDGNSGNTIYF. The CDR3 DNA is TGCGCCAGCAGCCCGGACGGGAACTCTGGAAACACCATATATTTT.

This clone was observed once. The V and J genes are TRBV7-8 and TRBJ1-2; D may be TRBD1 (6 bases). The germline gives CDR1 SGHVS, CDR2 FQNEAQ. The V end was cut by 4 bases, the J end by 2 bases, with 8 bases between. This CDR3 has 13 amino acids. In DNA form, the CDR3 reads TGTGCCAGCAGCTATACAGGGAACTATGGCTACACCTTC. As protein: CASSYTGNYGYTF. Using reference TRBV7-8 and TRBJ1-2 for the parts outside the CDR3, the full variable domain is GAGVSQSPRYKVAKRGQDVALRCDPISGHVSLFWYQQALGQGPEFLTYFQNEAQLDKSGLPSDRFFAERPEGSVSTLKIQRTQQEDSAVYLCASSYTGNYGYTFGSGTRLTVV.

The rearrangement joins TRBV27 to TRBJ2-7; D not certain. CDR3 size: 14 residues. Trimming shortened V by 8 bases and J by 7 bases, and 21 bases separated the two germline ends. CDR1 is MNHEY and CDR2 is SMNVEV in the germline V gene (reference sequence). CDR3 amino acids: CASRPQQAVGEQYF. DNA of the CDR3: TGTGCCAGCCGCCCCCAGCAGGCCGTGGGTGAGCAGTACTTC.

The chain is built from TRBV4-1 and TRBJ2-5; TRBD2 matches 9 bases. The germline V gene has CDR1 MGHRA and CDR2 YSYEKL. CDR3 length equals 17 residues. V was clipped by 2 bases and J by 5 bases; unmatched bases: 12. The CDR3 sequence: CASSQSRGSGRTETQYF. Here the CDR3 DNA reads TGCGCCAGCAGCCAAAGCCGGGGCAGCGGGAGGACCGAGACCCAGTACTTC.

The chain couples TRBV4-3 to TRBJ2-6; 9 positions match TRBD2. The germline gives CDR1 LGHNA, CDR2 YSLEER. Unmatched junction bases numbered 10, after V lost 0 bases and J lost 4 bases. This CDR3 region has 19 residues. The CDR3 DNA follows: TGCGCCAGCAGCCAAGATCCTAGACTAGCGGTTCCCGGGGCCAACGTCCTGACTTTC. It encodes CASSQDPRLAVPGANVLTF.

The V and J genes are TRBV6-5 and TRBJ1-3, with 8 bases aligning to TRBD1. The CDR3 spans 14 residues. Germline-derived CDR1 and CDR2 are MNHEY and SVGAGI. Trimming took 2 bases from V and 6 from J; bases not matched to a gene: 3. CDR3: CASSYGQGSNTIYF. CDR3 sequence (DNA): TGTGCCAGCAGTTACGGACAGGGTTCAAACACCATATATTTT.

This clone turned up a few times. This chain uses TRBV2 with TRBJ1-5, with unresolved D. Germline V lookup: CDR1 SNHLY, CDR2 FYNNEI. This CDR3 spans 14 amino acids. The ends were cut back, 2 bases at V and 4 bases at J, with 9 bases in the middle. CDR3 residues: CASSERNRNQPQHF. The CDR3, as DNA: TGTGCCAGCAGTGAACGGAACAGAAATCAGCCCCAGCATTTT.